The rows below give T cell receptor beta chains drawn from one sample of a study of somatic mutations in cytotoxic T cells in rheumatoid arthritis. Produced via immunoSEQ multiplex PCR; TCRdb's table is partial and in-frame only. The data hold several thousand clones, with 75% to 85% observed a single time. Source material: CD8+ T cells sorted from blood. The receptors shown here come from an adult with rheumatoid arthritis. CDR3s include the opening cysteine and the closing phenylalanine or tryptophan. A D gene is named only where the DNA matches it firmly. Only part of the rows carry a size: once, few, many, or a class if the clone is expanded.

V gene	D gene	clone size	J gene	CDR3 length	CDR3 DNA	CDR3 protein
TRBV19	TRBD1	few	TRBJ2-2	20	TGTGCCAGTAGACCCCACGATTACACAGGGGGCAAGCGGAACACCGGGGAGCTGTTTTTT	CASRPHDYTGGKRNTGELFF
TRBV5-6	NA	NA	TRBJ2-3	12	TGTGCCAGCAGCTTGGGTGGAGATACGCAGTATTTT	CASSLGGDTQYF
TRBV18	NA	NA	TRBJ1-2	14	TGTGCCAGCTCACCATCCGGGACGTCCTATGGCTACACCTTC	CASSPSGTSYGYTF
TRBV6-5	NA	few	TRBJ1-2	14	TGTGCCAGCAGTTCCGGACAGTCCTACTATGGCTACACCTTC	CASSSGQSYYGYTF
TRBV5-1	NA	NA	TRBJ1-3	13	TGCGCCAGCAGCTTGGGGGTTGGAAACACCATATATTTT	CASSLGVGNTIYF
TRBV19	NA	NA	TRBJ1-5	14	TGTGCCAGTAGTGTATGGGGATTCAATCAGCCCCAGCATTTT	CASSVWGFNQPQHF
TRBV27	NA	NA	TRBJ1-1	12	TGTGCCAGCAGCTCAGCCGGCAGAGAAGCTTTCTTT	CASSSAGREAFF
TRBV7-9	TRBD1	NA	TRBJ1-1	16	TGTGCCAGCAGCCAACCTCGGACAGGGATGAACACTGAAGCTTTCTTT	CASSQPRTGMNTEAFF
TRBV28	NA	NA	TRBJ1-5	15	TGTGCCAGCGCTACGAAGCGGGGCGGCAATCAGCCCCAGCATTTT	CASATKRGGNQPQHF
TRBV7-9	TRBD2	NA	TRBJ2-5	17	TGTGCCAGCAGCTTCCCCGGGAGGGCTGGGGGCCAAGAGACCCAGTACTTC	CASSFPGRAGGQETQYF
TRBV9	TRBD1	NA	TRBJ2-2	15	TGTGCCAGCAGCTATGACAGGGGCGCCACCGGGGAGCTGTTTTTT	CASSYDRGATGELFF
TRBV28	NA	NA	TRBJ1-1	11	TGTGCCACCCGCCTGACAATTGAAACTTTCTTT	CATRLTIETFF
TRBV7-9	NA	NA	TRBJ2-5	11	TGTGCCAGCAGCCTACAAGAGACCCAGTACTTC	CASSLQETQYF
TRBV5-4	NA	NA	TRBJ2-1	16	TGTGCCAGCAGCTGGAGCGTGACTACCTCTAGGAATGAGCAGTTCTTC	CASSWSVTTSRNEQFF
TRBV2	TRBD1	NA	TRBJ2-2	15	TGTGCCAGCAGTGAGGACGGACAGGGGATCGGGGAGCTGTTTTTT	CASSEDGQGIGELFF
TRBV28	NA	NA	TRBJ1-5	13	TGTGCCAGCAGTCTCAATAGCGATCAGCCCCAGCATTTT	CASSLNSDQPQHF
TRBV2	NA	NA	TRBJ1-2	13	TGTGCCAGCAGTGGACTGAACGTCTATGGCTACACCTTC	CASSGLNVYGYTF
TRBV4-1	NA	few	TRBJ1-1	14	TGCGCCAGCAGCCCTTCAGCGCGGGCCACTGAAGCTTTCTTT	CASSPSARATEAFF
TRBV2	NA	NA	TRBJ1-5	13	TGTGCCAGCAGTGGCAGTAGCAATCAGCCCCAGCATTTT	CASSGSSNQPQHF
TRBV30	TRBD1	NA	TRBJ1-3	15	TGTGCCTGGAGTCCGACAGGGTACTCTGGAAACACCATATATTTT	CAWSPTGYSGNTIYF
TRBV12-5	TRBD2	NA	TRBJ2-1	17	TGTGCTAGTGGTTTGCCCCGAGAGGGGCGGGAGTGGCATGAGCAGTTCTTC	CASGLPREGREWHEQFF
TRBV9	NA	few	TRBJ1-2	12	TGTGCCAGCAGCTCCCAGGGCTATGGCTACACCTTC	CASSSQGYGYTF
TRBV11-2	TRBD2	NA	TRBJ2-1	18	TGTGCCAGCAGCCCCCGCCCCACTAGCGGCAGCTCCTACAATGAGCAGTTCTTC	CASSPRPTSGSSYNEQFF
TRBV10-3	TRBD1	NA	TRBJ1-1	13	TGTGCCACCCGACAGGGATCGGAGACTGAAGCTTTCTTT	CATRQGSETEAFF
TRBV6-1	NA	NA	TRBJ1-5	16	TGTGCCAGCAGTGTGGCAGGGTGGTTCAGCAATCAGCCCCAGCATTTT	CASSVAGWFSNQPQHF
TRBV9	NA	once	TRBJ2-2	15	TGTGCCAGCAGCGTAGGTGGGTCGAACACCGGGGAGCTGTTTTTT	CASSVGGSNTGELFF
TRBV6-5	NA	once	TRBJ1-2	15	TGTGCCAGCAGTTACTCGATCGTGGGCATGGGCGGCTACACCTTC	CASSYSIVGMGGYTF
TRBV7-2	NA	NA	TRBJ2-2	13	TGTGCCAGCAGTTCCACGGGAGCCGGGGAGCTGTTTTTT	CASSSTGAGELFF
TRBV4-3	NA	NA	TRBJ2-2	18	TGCGCCAGCAGCCAGGGCTCATCGGGGGAATCAGTCACCGGGGAGCTGTTTTTT	CASSQGSSGESVTGELFF
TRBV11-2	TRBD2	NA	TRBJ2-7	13	TGTGCCAGCAGCTTTTCGGGGGGAGGCGAGCAGTACTTC	CASSFSGGGEQYF
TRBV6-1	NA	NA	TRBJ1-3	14	TGTGCCAGCAGTCAGGTCAGCTCTGGAAACACCATATATTTT	CASSQVSSGNTIYF
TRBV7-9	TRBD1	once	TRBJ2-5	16	TGTGCCAGCGGAGGCTCTTTTGGGACAGGGCGGGAGACCCAGTACTTC	CASGGSFGTGRETQYF
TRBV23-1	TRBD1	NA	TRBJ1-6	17	TGCGCCAGCAGCCCCCACAGGGACAGGGAGCCAAATTCACCCCTCCACTTT	CASSPHRDREPNSPLHF
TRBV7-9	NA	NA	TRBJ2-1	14	TGTGCCAGCAGCTTCCCGGCCCGGGACAATGAGCAGTTCTTC	CASSFPARDNEQFF
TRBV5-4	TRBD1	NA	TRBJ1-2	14	TGTGCCAGCAGCCTGATCACAGGGGGCGATGGCTACACCTTC	CASSLITGGDGYTF
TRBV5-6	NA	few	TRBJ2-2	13	TGTGCCAGCAGCTTGGCAGGACCCGGGGAGCTGTTTTTT	CASSLAGPGELFF
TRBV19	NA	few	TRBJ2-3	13	TGTGCCAGTAGTTCCCTTAGCACAGATACGCAGTATTTT	CASSSLSTDTQYF
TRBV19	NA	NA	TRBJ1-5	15	TGTGCCAGTAGTATGTGGGGAACGAGCAATCAGCCCCAGCATTTT	CASSMWGTSNQPQHF
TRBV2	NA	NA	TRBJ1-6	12	TGTGCCAGCAGTGAGGGTGGATCTCCCCTCCACTTT	CASSEGGSPLHF
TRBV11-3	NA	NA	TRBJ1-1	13	TGTGCCAGCAGCTCGGGACAAAACACTGAGGCTTTCTTT	CASSSGQNTEAFF
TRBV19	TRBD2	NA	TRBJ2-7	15	TGTGCCAGTAGTATTGTAGCGGGAGGTATCTACGAGCAGTACTTC	CASSIVAGGIYEQYF
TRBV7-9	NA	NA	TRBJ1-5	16	TGTGCCAGCAGCCCGAAAGGGGTAGGTGGGGATCAGCCCCAGCATTTT	CASSPKGVGGDQPQHF
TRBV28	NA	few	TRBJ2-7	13	TGTGCCAGTAGCCCGCTCGGGGCCTACGAGCAGTACTTC	CASSPLGAYEQYF
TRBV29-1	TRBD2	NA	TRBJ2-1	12	TGCAGCGTTGTTTCTAGCGGGGCTGAGCAGTTCTTC	CSVVSSGAEQFF
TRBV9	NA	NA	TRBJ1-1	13	TGTGCCAGCAGCGTAGGAAAGAACACTGAAGCTTTCTTT	CASSVGKNTEAFF
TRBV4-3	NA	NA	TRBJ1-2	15	TGCGCCAGCAGCCAAGGAATTATAGGTTTAGGAGGCTACACCTTC	CASSQGIIGLGGYTF